This T cell receptor (beta chain) was obtained from a study of cytomegalovirus exposure and HLA in healthy donors. Study-level results: A link between a missense DCLRE1C variant and TCR beta V- and J-gene trimming emerged from a later analysis. A later analysis revealed that TCR association rates differed between HLA loci, peaking at DRB1 and bottoming out at HLA-C. 87-base-pair reads could not separate some V segments, including TRBV6-2 and TRBV6-3. An analysis was carried out at a later point. It showed that HLA-associated TCR beta chains were more clonally expanded than equally common non-associated chains.

The germline V and J ends were trimmed by 3 bases and 0 bases, with 9 bases remaining between them. Per germline, CDR1 MNHEY and CDR2 SMNVEV (reference sequence). This CDR3 is built from 15 residues. In the PCR, 60 Vbeta and 13 Jbeta primers were used. Only in-frame clones appear in the TCRdb table, and some are missing; sequencing was by immunoSEQ multiplex PCR. The listing contains roughly 140,000 clones. Note on this clone: What it binds is unknown.

Sequencing used PBMCs. V gene TRBV27 combines with J gene TRBJ1-5; the D gene is possibly TRBD1 (5 bases). The TCR originated in a male donor in good health and CMV-seronegative. CDR3 sequence reads: CASSFSTGSNQPQHF. The CDR3 nucleotides are TGTGCCAGCAGTTTCTCAACAGGTAGCAATCAGCCCCAGCATTTT.